The 23 T cell receptor beta chains given below trace back to one sample, sequenced in a study of T cells in Graves' hyperthyroidism and ophthalmopathy. Amplification of TCR beta CDR3 regions used RNA as the template. The HTBI primer set drove a first-round RT-PCR of the TCR CDR3. Using its own MiXCR run on the multiplex PCR reads, TCRdb lists one record per CDR3 protein. The sample contains some 460,000 distinct CDR3 sequences, about a sixth of which appear only once. Sequences were obtained from blood. These receptor sequences come from a woman in her late teens or twenties with Graves' hyperthyroidism.

This clonotype was detected ten times or more. The chain joins TRBV5-1 to TRBJ1-1, with D unresolved. The CDR3 covers 15 residues. Looked up from germline, CDR1 is SGHRS and CDR2 is YFSETQ. V was shortened by 0 bases and J by 0 bases, with 9 bases between the two germline ends. CDR3 coding DNA: TGCGCCAGCAGCTTGGCTCGTCAGGTGAACACTGAAGCTTTCTTT. Translation gives CASSLARQVNTEAFF. Together with reference TRBV5-1 and TRBJ1-1, the CDR3 gives the full variable domain: KAGVTQTPRYLIKTRGQQVTLSCSPISGHRSVSWYQQTPGQGLQFLFEYFSETQRNKGNFPGRFSGRQFSNSRSEMNVSTLELGDSALYLCASSLARQVNTEAFFGQGTRLTVV.

The CDR3 nucleotides read TGTGCCAGCAGCCTTAGTCCCCAGTCTAACGAGCAGTACTTC. It yields the protein CASSLSPQSNEQYF. This rearrangement joins TRBV5-6 to TRBJ2-7; D uncertain. Trimming removed 4 bases from V and 5 bases from J, with 16 bases in between. The CDR3 contains 14 residues. From germline, CDR1 is SGHDT and CDR2 YYEEEE.

The table lists this clonotype with a few counts. The CDR3 spells CASSVASTDTQYF. CDR3 nucleotides: TGTGCCAGCAGCGTCGCCAGCACAGATACGCAGTATTTT. The chain uses TRBV9 and TRBJ2-3; no clear D gene. Trimming took off 2 bases at V and 0 bases at J, with 4 bases between the two ends. CDR1 and CDR2 (germline): SGDLS, YYNGEE. This CDR3 has 13 residues.

In its sample, this clonotype was seen many times. The rearrangement links TRBV2 to TRBJ2-7; 16 bases fit TRBD2. The germline V gene has CDR1 SNHLY and CDR2 FYNNEI. CDR3 length equals 17 residues. The ends lost 6 bases at V and 0 bases at J; junction bases unmatched: 5. The CDR3 region has the DNA TGTGCCAGCAGCCTGGGACTAGCGGGGGGGCCCTCCTACGAGCAGTACTTC. It translates to CASSLGLAGGPSYEQYF.

The rearrangement joins TRBV30 to TRBJ2-4, with TRBD1 identical over 8 bases. Germline-derived CDR1 and CDR2 are GTSNPN and SVGIG (reference sequence). Trimming removed 1 base from V and 0 bases from J; junction bases left unmatched: 11. The length of the CDR3 is 18 residues. The CDR3 loop reads CAWSARQGPVLAKNIQYF. The CDR3 bases are TGTGCCTGGAGTGCTCGACAGGGGCCGGTCCTAGCCAAAAACATTCAGTACTTC. The entire variable domain, with the rest obtained from reference TRBV30 and TRBJ2-4, is as follows: SQTIHQWPATLVQPVGSPLSLECTVEGTSNPNLYWYRQAAGRGLQLLFYSVGIGQISSEVPQNLSASRPQDRQFILSSKKLLLSDSGFYLCAWSARQGPVLAKNIQYFGAGTRLSVL.

This clonotype has a handful of counts. The J gene is TRBJ1-3, the V gene TRBV4-1; 7 bases are a match to TRBD1. The trim removed 1 base at V and 5 bases at J, leaving 11 bases unmatched. The CDR3 is made up of 17 amino acids. The germline gives CDR1 MGHRA, CDR2 YSYEKL. The DNA for the CDR3 is TGCGCCAGCAGCCAAGGCCTACGGACAGGAGATAGAAACACCATATATTTT. Amino acid sequence: CASSQGLRTGDRNTIYF.

As regards this clonotype: This clone may be a read error of a much larger clone one base away. The chain uses TRBV7-9 and TRBJ2-1, with TRBD2 matching over 7 bases. The CDR3 is 17 residues long. Germline V gene data show CDR1 as SEHNR and CDR2 as FQNEAQ (reference sequence). V shed 3 bases, J shed 4 bases, and the junction held 12 bases outside the gene matches. The CDR3 bases are TGTGCCAGCAGCTTTGGCCGTTGGGCTAGCGGATACAATGAGCAGTTCTTC. Translating it yields CASSFGRWASGYNEQFF. Together with reference TRBV7-9 and TRBJ2-1, the CDR3 gives the full variable domain: DTGVSQNPRHKITKRGQNVTFRCDPISEHNRLYWYRQTLGQGPEFLTYFQNEAQLEKSRLLSDRFSAERPKGSFSTLEIQRTEQGDSAMYLCASSFGRWASGYNEQFFGPGTRLTVL.

This clonotype was picked up many times. The chain employs TRBV30 and TRBJ1-5; the D is unclear. This CDR3 is built from 12 residues. From germline, CDR1 is GTSNPN and CDR2 SVGIG (reference sequence). V was shortened by 1 base and J by 9 bases, with 10 bases between the two germline ends. The CDR3 is CAWSEPGRPQHF. The CDR3 coding sequence is TGTGCCTGGAGTGAACCCGGGCGGCCCCAGCATTTT.

This clonotype was picked up many times. This chain joins TRBV28 and TRBJ2-1; D gene uncertain. The germline CDR1 and CDR2 sequences are MDHEN and SYDVKM. This CDR3 comprises 15 residues. V lost 4 bases and J lost 0, with 10 bases in between. CDR3 region: CASSSYRVSYNEQFF. The CDR3 DNA follows: TGTGCCAGCAGTTCTTACAGAGTCTCCTACAATGAGCAGTTCTTC.

This clonotype was seen a handful of times. Germline and junction disagree at one end, which may indicate a read error. The rearrangement links TRBV30 to TRBJ2-1; D unresolved. CDR1 and CDR2 (germline): GTSNPN, SVGIG (reference sequence). This CDR3 contains 15 residues. CDR3 region: CVWRQDSGPYNEQFF. CDR3 DNA: TGTGTCTGGAGACAAGACTCGGGCCCCTACAATGAGCAGTTCTTC.

In its sample, this clonotype was seen many times. CDR3 region: CASSLGQGAEEQYF. The CDR3 DNA follows: TGTGCCAGCAGTCTCGGACAGGGGGCAGAAGAGCAGTACTTC. The V gene is TRBV6-1, the J gene TRBJ2-7; TRBD1 aligns across 11 bases. V dropped 5 bases and J dropped 7; count of bases not matched to a gene: 7. Per germline, CDR1 MNHNS and CDR2 SASEGT. The CDR3 sequence is 14 residues long.

This clonotype was seen at least ten times. In DNA form, the CDR3 reads TGTGCCAGCAGCCAAGGGATGGGACTAGACACAGATACGCAGTATTTT. As protein: CASSQGMGLDTDTQYF. The chain recombines TRBV3-1 with TRBJ2-3; TRBD2 aligns across 8 bases. Unmatched junction bases numbered 5, after V lost 1 base and J lost 2 bases. Per germline, CDR1 LGHDT and CDR2 YNNKEL (reference sequence). The CDR3 runs to 16 residues.

Ten or more counts support this clonotype. This sequence joins TRBV5-1 and TRBJ1-3, with D tentatively TRBD1 (6 bases). V was pared by 0 bases and J by 4 bases, with 11 bases between. The length of the CDR3 is 15 residues. Germline CDR1 is SGHRS and CDR2 is YFSETQ. CDR3 sequence: CASSLEGTWGNTIYF. DNA of the CDR3: TGCGCCAGCAGCTTGGAAGGGACATGGGGAAACACCATATATTTT.

This clonotype came up many times. The chain joins TRBV6-1 to TRBJ2-7, with D perhaps assigned TRBD1 or TRBD2 (7 bases each). Germline CDR1 and CDR2: MNHNS and SASEGT. Trimming left V 6 bases short and J 3 bases short, with 15 bases between. CDR3 length: 14 residues. The CDR3 nucleotides are TGTGCCAGCAGAAACAGGGGAGGGGGCTACGAGCAGTACTTC. Translating it yields CASRNRGGGYEQYF.

The table lists this clonotype with many counts. The rearrangement uses TRBV20-1 and TRBJ2-5, with D perhaps matching TRBD1 or TRBD2 (6 bases each). The CDR3 has 17 residues. V lost 0 bases and J lost 3, with 20 bases in between. CDR1 DFQATT and CDR2 SNEGSKA come from the germline V gene (reference sequence). The CDR3 here is CSARDWGAQGSKETQYF. DNA of the CDR3: TGCAGTGCTAGAGATTGGGGGGCCCAGGGGTCAAAAGAGACCCAGTACTTC.

This clonotype has a count of ten or more. The rearrangement links TRBV7-6 to TRBJ2-7, with TRBD1 identical over 10 bases. Germline assignment: CDR1 SGHVS and CDR2 FNYEAQ. There are 15 residues in the CDR3. V lost 2 bases to trimming and J lost 1 base; unmatched junction nucleotides: 2. CDR3 in amino acids: CASSLRTGGSYEQYF. The CDR3 DNA follows: TGTGCCAGCAGCTTAAGGACAGGGGGATCCTACGAGCAGTACTTC.

This clonotype was seen a few times. This chain links TRBV7-9 with TRBJ1-4, with D unresolved. V was clipped by 5 bases and J by 0 bases, with 19 bases between them. The CDR3 consists of 18 residues. Per the germline V gene, CDR1 is SEHNR and CDR2 is FQNEAQ (reference sequence). For the CDR3, the DNA is TGTGCCAGCAGCCTCGTAGGCGGGGTCCGGGCAACTAATGAAAAACTGTTTTTT. It yields the protein CASSLVGGVRATNEKLFF.

The table lists this clonotype with many counts. The genes are TRBV12-5 and TRBJ2-3, with D perhaps TRBD1 or TRBD2 (5 bases each). CDR1 and CDR2 from the germline V gene are LGHNT and FRNRAP. V lost 4 bases to trimming and J lost 3 bases, with 17 bases between them. CDR3 size: 16 residues. The CDR3 nucleotides read TGTGCTAGTGGTTCCCCCCGGGGCGGTGAAACAGATACGCAGTATTTT. Its translation is CASGSPRGGETDTQYF. Using reference TRBV12-5 and TRBJ2-3 for the parts outside the CDR3, the full variable domain is DARVTQTPRHKVTEMGQEVTMRCQPILGHNTVFWYRQTMMQGLELLAYFRNRAPLDDSGMPKDRFSAEMPDATLATLKIQPSEPRDSAVYFCASGSPRGGETDTQYFGPGTRLTVL.

The V gene is TRBV2, the J gene TRBJ1-6; TRBD1 might be the D (5 bases). Trimming removed 6 bases at V and 6 bases at J, with 21 bases between. The germline V gene has CDR1 SNHLY and CDR2 FYNNEI. The CDR3 totals 17 residues. The DNA of the CDR3 is TGTGCCAGCAGCGTAGGGCCACCGGACACACTTAATTCACCCCTCCACTTT. This translates into CASSVGPPDTLNSPLHF.

This clonotype occurred many times. The chain employs TRBV20-1 and TRBJ2-7, with TRBD1 as a possible D gene (6 bases). The V end was cut by 2 bases, the J end by 0 bases, with 17 bases between. The germline CDR1 and CDR2 sequences are DFQATT and SNEGSKA (reference sequence). There are 16 residues in the CDR3. This chain's CDR3 is CSARSYRDTHSYEQYF. Written as DNA, the CDR3 is TGCAGTGCTAGATCCTACAGGGACACACACTCCTACGAGCAGTACTTC.

In this sample, this clonotype turned up many times. The V call is TRBV29-1, the J call TRBJ2-3; a weak D match, TRBD1 (6 bases). Germline CDR1 reads SQVTM; CDR2 reads ANQGSEA. Trimming took off 0 bases at V and 0 bases at J, with 7 bases between the two ends. The CDR3 length is 14 residues. DNA for the CDR3: TGCAGCGTTGAAGAGACAGGCAGCACAGATACGCAGTATTTT. It specifies CSVEETGSTDTQYF.

The chain combines TRBV4-1 with TRBJ1-3, with no clear D. This CDR3 is 18 amino acids long. V lost 0 bases and J lost 0, with 15 bases in between. In germline, CDR1 is MGHRA, CDR2 YSYEKL. The CDR3 loop reads CASSQDPSNHFSGNTIYF. The CDR3 DNA sequence: TGCGCCAGCAGCCAAGATCCCAGTAATCACTTCTCTGGAAACACCATATATTTT.

This clonotype was seen many times. The chain links TRBV27 to TRBJ2-7; 11 bases line up with TRBD2. V dropped 3 bases and J dropped 7; count of bases not matched to a gene: 5. Per the germline V gene, CDR1 is MNHEY and CDR2 is SMNVEV (reference sequence). This CDR3 has 14 amino acids. The CDR3 nucleotides are TGTGCCAGCAGTTTTTCTAGCGGGGGGAATGAGCAGTACTTC. Protein: CASSFSSGGNEQYF.